The 17 T cell receptor beta chains in this list originate from one sample, sequenced in a study of CD8 T cells in Susac syndrome. Random-hexamer reverse transcription was applied to about 0.45 to 1 ug RNA. MiXCR, applied by TCRdb to the immunoSEQ multiplex PCR reads, yields one record per CDR3 protein. Of around 81,000 distinct CDR3 sequences in the sample, around 94% were seen once. Sequenced: CD8+ T cells from PBMCs. The receptors here all came from a human donor with Susac syndrome.

The V gene is TRBV2, the J gene TRBJ1-5, with a weak D call TRBD1 (5 bases). Per the germline V gene, CDR1 is SNHLY and CDR2 is FYNNEI. The CDR3 runs 12 residues. V gave up 7 bases and J gave up 7 bases, with 11 bases separating them. The CDR3 coding sequence is TGTGCCAGCAATATCGGGGACCAGCCCCAGCATTTT. It yields the protein CASNIGDQPQHF.

The V gene is TRBV28, the J gene TRBJ1-5, with 9 bases identical to TRBD1. This CDR3 is built from 16 residues. Germline V gene data show CDR1 as MDHEN and CDR2 as SYDVKM. Trimming removed 3 bases from V and 7 bases from J; junction bases left unmatched: 10. The CDR3 DNA reads as TGTGCCAGCAGTTTCAGAGGGACAGGGCTTGGGCAGCCCCAGCATTTT. This encodes CASSFRGTGLGQPQHF.

This rearrangement joins TRBV5-6 to TRBJ2-7; TRBD2 matches 8 bases. The CDR3 consists of 14 residues. Trimming cost V 4 bases and J 0 bases; bases outside gene matches: 3. The germline CDR1 and CDR2 sequences are SGHDT and YYEEEE. The CDR3: CASSPTSGSYEQYF. The CDR3 DNA sequence: TGTGCCAGCAGCCCAACTAGCGGCTCCTACGAGCAGTACTTC. Full variable domain (rest looked up from reference TRBV5-6 and TRBJ2-7): DAGVTQSPTHLIKTRGQQVTLRCSPKSGHDTVSWYQQALGQGPQFIFQYYEEEERQRGNFPDRFSGHQFPNYSSELNVNALLLGDSALYLCASSPTSGSYEQYFGPGTRLTVT.

V usage is TRBV5-1 and J usage is TRBJ1-2; possibly TRBD1 for D (6 bases). The V and J ends lost 4 bases and 6 bases respectively, with 13 bases between them. This CDR3 region has 13 residues. Germline-derived CDR1 and CDR2 are SGHRS and YFSETQ. For the CDR3, the DNA is TGCGCCAGCAGCCTGCCGGGACACAATGGCTACACCTTC. Translating gives CASSLPGHNGYTF.

This chain connects TRBV10-3 to TRBJ2-2; perhaps TRBD2 as D (6 bases). V lost 8 bases and J lost 1, with 11 bases in between. The CDR3 totals 14 residues. Germline values: CDR1 ENHRY, CDR2 SYGVKD. The CDR3 nucleotides read TGTGCCATCCGTAGCGGAGAGAACACCGGGGAGCTGTTTTTT. It encodes CAIRSGENTGELFF.

This clonotype was seen only once. The chain recombines TRBV5-6 with TRBJ1-1; D gene unclear. V lost 7 bases and J 5 bases, leaving 15 bases between the germline ends. Germline CDR1 reads SGHDT; CDR2 reads YYEEEE. CDR3 size: 13 residues. The CDR3 reads CASGLPFGTEAFF. CDR3 DNA: TGTGCCAGCGGCCTGCCATTCGGTACTGAAGCTTTCTTT.

The chain links TRBV6-5 to TRBJ1-5, with unresolved D. Deletions cut 5 bases from V and 3 bases from J, with 11 bases between. Per the germline V gene, CDR1 is MNHEY and CDR2 is SVGAGI. The CDR3 length is 14 residues. The chain's CDR3 is CASSPDDLNQPQHF. The CDR3 region has the DNA TGTGCCAGCAGTCCAGACGACCTCAATCAGCCCCAGCATTTT.

The V call is TRBV15, the J call TRBJ2-1, with D perhaps TRBD2 (6 bases). Trimming took 1 base from V and 1 from J, leaving 8 bases between them. This CDR3 has 15 residues. Germline V gene sequence: CDR1 LNHNV, CDR2 YYDKDF (reference sequence). CDR3 bases: TGTGCCACCAGCAGAGTAGCGGATTCCTACAATGAGCAGTTCTTC. It encodes CATSRVADSYNEQFF. Full variable domain (outside the CDR3, taken from reference TRBV15 and TRBJ2-1): DAMVIQNPRYQVTQFGKPVTLSCSQTLNHNVMYWYQQKSSQAPKLLFHYYDKDFNNEADTPDNFQSRRPNTSFCFLDIRSPGLGDTAMYLCATSRVADSYNEQFFGPGTRLTVL.

In DNA, the CDR3 is TGCGCCAGCAGCTTGGGTTTGGGACTTCCCTACAATGAGCAGTTCTTC. Amino acids: CASSLGLGLPYNEQFF. V is TRBV5-1 and J is TRBJ2-1; tentative D call: TRBD2 (6 bases). The V gene's germline CDR1 is SGHRS and CDR2 YFSETQ. Between the trimmed V and J ends, which lost 0 bases and 2 bases, there was a span of 12 bases. This CDR3 has 16 amino acids.

The chain joins TRBV13 to TRBJ2-1; 9 nucleotides agree with TRBD2. The CDR3 is 15 amino acids. CDR1 is PRHDT and CDR2 is FYEKMQ in the germline V gene (reference sequence). Trimming at V came to 5 bases and at J to 4 bases, leaving 6 bases not matched to a gene. The CDR3 DNA is TGTGCCAGCAGCCCCTCCCTAGCGGGGTACAATGAGCAGTTCTTC. It yields the protein CASSPSLAGYNEQFF. Combining the CDR3 with reference TRBV13 and TRBJ2-1 gives the whole variable domain AAGVIQSPRHLIKEKRETATLKCYPIPRHDTVYWYQQGPGQDPQFLISFYEKMQSDKGSIPDRFSAQQFSDYHSELNMSSLELGDSALYFCASSPSLAGYNEQFFGPGTRLTVL.

The gene calls are TRBV19 and TRBJ2-2; 11 nucleotides agree with TRBD2. The CDR3 length is 15 residues. The trim removed 3 bases at V and 3 bases at J, leaving 0 bases unmatched. Germline V lookup: CDR1 LNHDA, CDR2 SQIVND (reference sequence). The CDR3 spells CASSISGRDTGELFF. The CDR3 bases are TGTGCCAGTAGTATTAGCGGGAGGGACACCGGGGAGCTGTTTTTT.

The J gene is TRBJ2-2, the V gene TRBV15; 9 bases fit TRBD1. The CDR3 runs 18 residues. V lost 2 bases to trimming and J lost 3 bases; unmatched junction nucleotides: 10. Germline V gene lookup returns CDR1 LNHNV and CDR2 YYDKDF (reference sequence). The CDR3 nucleotides are TGTGCCACCAGCAGACCATACAGGGGGCTGCAGGACACCGGGGAGCTGTTTTTT. Its translation is CATSRPYRGLQDTGELFF.

The chain uses TRBV27 and TRBJ1-4; D call uncertain. Germline CDR1 reads MNHEY; CDR2 reads SMNVEV (reference sequence). The ends were cut back, 3 bases at V and 8 bases at J, with 10 bases in the middle. This CDR3 contains 13 residues. This chain's CDR3 is CASSFPSREKLFF. For the CDR3, the DNA is TGTGCCAGCAGTTTCCCGTCCCGCGAAAAACTGTTTTTT.

CDR3 amino acids: CASSHTGEQFF. For the CDR3, the DNA is TGCGCCAGCAGCCATACGGGTGAGCAGTTCTTC. The J gene is TRBJ2-1, the V gene TRBV4-3, with D unresolved. With 3 bases removed from V and 9 bases from J, the gap between germline ends came to 6 bases. Per germline, CDR1 LGHNA and CDR2 YSLEER. The CDR3 runs to 11 residues.

For the CDR3, the DNA is TGTGCCAGCAGTTTAACTGGGGCCAACGTCCTGACTTTC. Translating gives CASSLTGANVLTF. The chain couples TRBV27 to TRBJ2-6; the D is unclear. Looked up from germline, CDR1 is MNHEY and CDR2 is SMNVEV (reference sequence). CDR3 size: 13 residues. V lost 2 bases and J lost 2, with 1 base in between.

With respect to this clonotype: The junction differs from germline at one of its ends, possibly a read error. This sequence joins TRBV30 and TRBJ2-7; tentative D call: TRBD1 (6 bases). The CDR3 is 14 residues long. Germline CDR1 GTSNPN, CDR2 SVGIG (reference sequence). CDR3 amino acids: CAWNYRGISSEQYF. CDR3 DNA: TGTGCCTGGAATTATAGGGGGATCTCCTCCGAGCAGTACTTC.

This sequence joins TRBV10-3 and TRBJ2-5; D possibly corresponds to TRBD2 (6 bases). The V gene's germline CDR1 is ENHRY and CDR2 SYGVKD. The CDR3 extends over 16 amino acids. The ends were cut back, 4 bases at V and 1 base at J, with 16 bases in the middle. For the CDR3, the DNA is TGTGCCATCAGTGCGGGAGCCCAGATTGGCCAAGAGACCCAGTACTTC. Its protein is CAISAGAQIGQETQYF.